This TCR beta chain was identified during a study of blood T cell repertoires in COVID-19. Study information: COVID-19 samples, acute and convalescent, were from the United States, Italy and Spain.

Recovered status applied to Cohort 3 donors who had two consecutive negative PCRs. It also applied to those with clearance or with symptom resolution. Per the germline V gene, CDR1 is MNHEY and CDR2 is SMNVEV (reference sequence). V shed 9 bases and J shed 0 bases, with 12 bases lying between them. The CDR3 is made up of 14 amino acids. Clones were read by immunoSEQ multiplex PCR, and TCRdb kept only the in-frame ones, dropping some. In the table there are some 300,000 clones, roughly 90% of which are singletons. The clonotype was recovered from a woman in her twenties or thirties who had recovered from COVID-19. The sample taken for sequencing was PBMCs or T cells enriched from blood (not recorded which). V usage is TRBV27 and J usage is TRBJ1-5, with a weak D call TRBD1 (6 bases). As DNA, the CDR3 is TGTGCCAGTAGGGACACTGATAGCAATCAGCCCCAGCATTTT. Amino acid sequence: CASRDTDSNQPQHF.